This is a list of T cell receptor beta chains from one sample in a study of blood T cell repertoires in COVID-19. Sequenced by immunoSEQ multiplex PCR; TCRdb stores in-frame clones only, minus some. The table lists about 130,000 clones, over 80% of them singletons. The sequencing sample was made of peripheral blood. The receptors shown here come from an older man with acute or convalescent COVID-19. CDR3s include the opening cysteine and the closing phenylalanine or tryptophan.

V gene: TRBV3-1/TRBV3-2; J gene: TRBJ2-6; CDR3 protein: CASSQPGAGANVLTF
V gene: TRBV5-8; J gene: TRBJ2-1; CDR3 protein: CASSSLHDRDNEQFF
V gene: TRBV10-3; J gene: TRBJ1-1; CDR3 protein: CAINDRLNTEAFF
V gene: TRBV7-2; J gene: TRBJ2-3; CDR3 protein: CASSLGPLDTQYF
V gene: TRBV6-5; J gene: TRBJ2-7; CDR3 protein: CASSYDRGYEQYF
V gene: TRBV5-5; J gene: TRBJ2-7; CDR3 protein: CASRLGPVHRIFEQYF
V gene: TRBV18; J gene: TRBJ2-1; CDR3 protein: CASSPPTGPYNEQFF
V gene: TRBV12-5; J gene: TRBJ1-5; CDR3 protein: CASALQGGNQPQHF
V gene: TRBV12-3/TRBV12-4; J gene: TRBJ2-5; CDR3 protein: CASSINFGETQYF
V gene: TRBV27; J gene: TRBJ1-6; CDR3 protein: CASAYSGQGNSPLHF
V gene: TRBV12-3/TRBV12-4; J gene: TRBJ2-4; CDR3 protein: CASSAGQTNIQYF
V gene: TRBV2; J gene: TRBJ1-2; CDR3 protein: CASSAADRVGGYTF
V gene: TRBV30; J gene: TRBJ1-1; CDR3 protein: CAWSALGRSGTEAFF
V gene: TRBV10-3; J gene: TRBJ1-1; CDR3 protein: CAISESAGGFRIPEAFF
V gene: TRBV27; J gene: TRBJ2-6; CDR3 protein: CASSSTAGGFSGANVLTF
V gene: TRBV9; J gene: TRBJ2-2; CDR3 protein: CASSAERQGNTGELFF
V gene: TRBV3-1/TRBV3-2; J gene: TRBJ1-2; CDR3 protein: CASSEDRVGYTF
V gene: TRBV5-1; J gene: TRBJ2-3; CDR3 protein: CASSLGGLGATDTQYF
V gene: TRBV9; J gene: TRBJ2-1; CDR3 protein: CASSAGTVGSYEQFF
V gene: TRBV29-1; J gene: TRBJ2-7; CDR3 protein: CSVGHRGGEQYF
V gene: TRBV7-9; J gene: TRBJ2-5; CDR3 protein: CASSAVRDRGLGETQYF
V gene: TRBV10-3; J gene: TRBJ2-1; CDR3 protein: CAISGGLAGNEQFF
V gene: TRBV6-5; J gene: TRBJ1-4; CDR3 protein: CASRIHSGNEKLFF
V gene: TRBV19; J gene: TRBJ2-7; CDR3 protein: CASSNRDKSSYEQYF
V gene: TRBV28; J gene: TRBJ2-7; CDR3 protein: CASAGANGGAHEQYF
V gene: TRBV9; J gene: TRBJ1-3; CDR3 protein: CASSESPPGSSGNTIYF
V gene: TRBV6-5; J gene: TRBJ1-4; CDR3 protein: CASTPGMGEKLFF
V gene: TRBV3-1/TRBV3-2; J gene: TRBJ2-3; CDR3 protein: CASSQETDRIHTDTQYF
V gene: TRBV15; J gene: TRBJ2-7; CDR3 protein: CATSRDRSLYEQYF
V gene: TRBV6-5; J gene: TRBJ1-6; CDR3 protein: CASSYSVRSDSPLHF
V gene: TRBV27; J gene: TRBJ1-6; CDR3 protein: CASSFGGDLYNSPLHF
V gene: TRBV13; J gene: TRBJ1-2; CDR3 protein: CASRRGGTNYGYTF
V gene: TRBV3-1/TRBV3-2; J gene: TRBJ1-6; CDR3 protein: CASSPSRDSPLHF
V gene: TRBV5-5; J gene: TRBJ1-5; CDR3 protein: CASSFFMNQPQHF
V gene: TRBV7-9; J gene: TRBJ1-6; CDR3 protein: CASSLNYSPLHF
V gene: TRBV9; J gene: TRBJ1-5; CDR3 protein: CASSATGRGGQPQHF
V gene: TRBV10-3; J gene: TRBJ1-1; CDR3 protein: CAISEYVATGMNTEAFF
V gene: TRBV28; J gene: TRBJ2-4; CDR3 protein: CASSTTGTGQNIQYF
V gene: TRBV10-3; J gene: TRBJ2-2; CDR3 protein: CAISTGVVTGELFF
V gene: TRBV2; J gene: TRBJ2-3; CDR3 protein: CASTKLGTSVPTQYF
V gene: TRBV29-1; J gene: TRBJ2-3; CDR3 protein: CSVEDPLTDTQYF
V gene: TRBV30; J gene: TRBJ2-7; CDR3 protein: CAWSVRSRPGEQYF
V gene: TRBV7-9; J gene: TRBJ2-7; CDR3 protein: CASSRGTSYEQYF
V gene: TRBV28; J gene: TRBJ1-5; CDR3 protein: CASRPGTINQPQHF
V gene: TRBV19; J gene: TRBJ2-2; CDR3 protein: CAQTENRECGELFF
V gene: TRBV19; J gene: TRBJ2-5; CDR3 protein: CASSWTGPTQETQYF
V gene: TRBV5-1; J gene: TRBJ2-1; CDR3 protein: CASSLGLVGNEQFF
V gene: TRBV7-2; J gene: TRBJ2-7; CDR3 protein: CASSLVGTGGRYEQYF
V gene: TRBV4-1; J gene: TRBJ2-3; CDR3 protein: CASSRDRGLDTQYF
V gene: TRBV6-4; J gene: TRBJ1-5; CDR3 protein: CASSSTGANQPQHF
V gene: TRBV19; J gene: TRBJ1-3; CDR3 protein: CASSMAGRTGNTIYF
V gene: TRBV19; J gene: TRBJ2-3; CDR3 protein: CASSMGRGGPNTQYF